Sequencing of this TCR beta chain was carried out in a study of T cells expressing NK-cell markers. Across the whole study: Seven sequenced donors out of eight were HCMV-seropositive, one seronegative. Notes on the study in general: Dominant NKG2C+ clonotype frequencies of 1.0-7.0% of CD8+ T cells were measured in over five donors. Clones of NKG2C+ T cells that had expanded were of unclear HCMV specificity.

The CDR3 covers 12 residues. Germline V gene lookup returns CDR1 MDHEN and CDR2 SYDVKM. Following a re-call of the 5' RACE reads, TCRdb has one entry per CDR3 protein and lacks DNA. Its table lists around 470,000 distinct CDR3 sequences. In the case of this clonotype: Its specificity is not known.

The V and J genes are TRBV28 and TRBJ1-2. Sequencing used blood T cells: a sorted CD56 or NKG2C T cell subset, CD4+ or CD8+ T cells, or bulk PBMC T cells (not recorded which). The source of this sequence is a woman in her forties or fifties in good health. This chain's CDR3 is CASRAFRYGYTF.